This note documents a single TCR beta chain sequence. The data derive from a study of memory CD4+ T cells and cytomegalovirus serostatus. The CDR3 loop spans 15 amino acids. Trimming cost V 3 bases and J 0 bases, with 12 bases left between them. Germline V gene lookup returns CDR1 MNHEY and CDR2 SMNVEV (reference sequence). Generated by immunoSEQ multiplex PCR, the TCRdb table keeps only in-frame clones and is missing some. Here the sample spans about 60,000 clones, over 60% being singletons. The sort gate was single viable CD3+CD4+CD8-CD45RO+ cells for memory CD4+ T cells. This chain links TRBV27 with TRBJ2-7, with D possibly TRBD1 on 6 matching bases. Sequenced: memory CD4+ T cells from blood. The sequence was collected from an adult in good health and CMV-seronegative. The CDR3, as DNA: TGTGCCAGCAGTTTGGCAGGGGCCCTCTCCTACGAGCAGTACTTC. Amino acids: CASSLAGALSYEQYF.